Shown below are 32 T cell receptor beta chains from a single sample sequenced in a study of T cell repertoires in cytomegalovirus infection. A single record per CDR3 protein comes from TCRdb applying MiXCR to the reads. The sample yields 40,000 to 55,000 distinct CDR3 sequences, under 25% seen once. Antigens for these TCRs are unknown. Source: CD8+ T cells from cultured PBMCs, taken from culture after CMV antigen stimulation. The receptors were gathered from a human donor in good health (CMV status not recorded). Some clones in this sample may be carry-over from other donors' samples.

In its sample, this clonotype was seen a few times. The CDR3 DNA follows: TGTGCCAGCAGTTTGGAGGGGGCGGGAGGAAACACCATATATTTT. It codes for CASSLEGAGGNTIYF. This chain joins TRBV28 and TRBJ1-3, with 7 bases aligning to TRBD1. Germline trimming cut 3 bases from V and 4 bases from J; bases unmatched to any gene: 6. The CDR3 covers 15 residues. Germline CDR1 is MDHEN and CDR2 is SYDVKM. The full variable domain, with the rest looked up from reference TRBV28 and TRBJ1-3, is DVKVTQSSRYLVKRTGEKVFLECVQDMDHENMFWYRQDPGLGLRLIYFSYDVKMKEKGDIPEGYSVSREKKERFSLILESASTNQTSMYLCASSLEGAGGNTIYFGEGSWLTVV.

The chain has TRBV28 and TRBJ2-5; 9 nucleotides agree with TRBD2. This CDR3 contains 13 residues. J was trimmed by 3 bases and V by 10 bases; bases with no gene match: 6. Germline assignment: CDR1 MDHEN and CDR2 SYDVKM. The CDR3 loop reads CATEGTSKETQYF. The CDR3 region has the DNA TGTGCCACCGAAGGGACTAGCAAAGAGACCCAGTACTTC.

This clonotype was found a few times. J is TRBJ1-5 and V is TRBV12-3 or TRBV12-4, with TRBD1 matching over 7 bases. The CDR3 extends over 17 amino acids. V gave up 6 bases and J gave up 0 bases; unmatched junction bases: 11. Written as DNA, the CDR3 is TGTGCCAGCAGCCCGGACAGGACCGGATTTAGCAATCAGCCCCAGCATTTT. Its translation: CASSPDRTGFSNQPQHF.

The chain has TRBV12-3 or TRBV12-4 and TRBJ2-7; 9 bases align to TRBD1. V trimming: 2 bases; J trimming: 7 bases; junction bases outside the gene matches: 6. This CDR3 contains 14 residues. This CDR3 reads CASSLTQGAREQYF. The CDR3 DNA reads TGTGCCAGCAGTTTAACACAGGGGGCGCGGGAGCAGTACTTC.

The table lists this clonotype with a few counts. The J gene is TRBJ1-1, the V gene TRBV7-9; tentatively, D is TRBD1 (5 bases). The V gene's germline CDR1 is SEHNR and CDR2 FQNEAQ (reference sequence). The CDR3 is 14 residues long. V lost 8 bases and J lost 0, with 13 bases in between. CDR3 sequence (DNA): TGTGCCAGCTCCAAAGTAGGGGTGAACACTGAAGCTTTCTTT. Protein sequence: CASSKVGVNTEAFF.

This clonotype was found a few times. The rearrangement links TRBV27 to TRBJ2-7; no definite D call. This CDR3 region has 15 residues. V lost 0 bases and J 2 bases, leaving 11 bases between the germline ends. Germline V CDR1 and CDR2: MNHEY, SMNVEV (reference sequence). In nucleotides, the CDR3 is TGTGCCAGCAGTTTATCGAAGGATCGTCCCTACGAGCAGTACTTC. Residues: CASSLSKDRPYEQYF.

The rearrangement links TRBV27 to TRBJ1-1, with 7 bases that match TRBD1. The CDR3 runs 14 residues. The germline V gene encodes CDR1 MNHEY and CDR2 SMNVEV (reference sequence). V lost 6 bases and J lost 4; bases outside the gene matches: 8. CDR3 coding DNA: TGTGCCAGCAGAACCAGGGGGGTGAGCACTGAAGCTTTCTTT. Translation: CASRTRGVSTEAFF.

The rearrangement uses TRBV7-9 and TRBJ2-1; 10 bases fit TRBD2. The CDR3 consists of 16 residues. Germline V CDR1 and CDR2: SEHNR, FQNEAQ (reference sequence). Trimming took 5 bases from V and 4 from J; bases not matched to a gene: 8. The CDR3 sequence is CASSPLEAGGYNEQFF. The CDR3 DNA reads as TGTGCCAGCAGCCCTCTAGAAGCGGGAGGGTACAATGAGCAGTTCTTC. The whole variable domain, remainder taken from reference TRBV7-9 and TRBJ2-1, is DTGVSQNPRHKITKRGQNVTFRCDPISEHNRLYWYRQTLGQGPEFLTYFQNEAQLEKSRLLSDRFSAERPKGSFSTLEIQRTEQGDSAMYLCASSPLEAGGYNEQFFGPGTRLTVL.

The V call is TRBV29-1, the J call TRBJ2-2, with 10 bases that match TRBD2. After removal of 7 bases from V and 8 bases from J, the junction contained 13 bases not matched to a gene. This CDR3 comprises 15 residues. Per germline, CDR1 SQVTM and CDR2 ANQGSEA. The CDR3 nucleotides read TGCAGCGCCCGACTAGCGGGCTCCGGAGATGGGGAGCTGTTTTTT. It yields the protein CSARLAGSGDGELFF.

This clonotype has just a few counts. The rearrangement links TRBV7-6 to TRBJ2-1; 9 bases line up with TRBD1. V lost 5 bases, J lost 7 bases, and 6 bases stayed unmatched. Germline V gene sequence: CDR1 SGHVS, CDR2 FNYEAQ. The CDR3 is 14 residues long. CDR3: CASSTRDRENEQFF. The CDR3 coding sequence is TGTGCCAGCAGCACCCGGGACAGGGAGAATGAGCAGTTCTTC.

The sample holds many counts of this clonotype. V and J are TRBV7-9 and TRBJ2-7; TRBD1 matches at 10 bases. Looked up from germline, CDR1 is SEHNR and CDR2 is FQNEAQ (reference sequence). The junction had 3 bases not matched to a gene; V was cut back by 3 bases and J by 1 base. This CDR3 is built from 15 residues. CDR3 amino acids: CASSLPGQGSYEQYF. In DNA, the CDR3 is TGTGCCAGCAGCTTGCCGGGACAGGGGTCCTACGAGCAGTACTTC.

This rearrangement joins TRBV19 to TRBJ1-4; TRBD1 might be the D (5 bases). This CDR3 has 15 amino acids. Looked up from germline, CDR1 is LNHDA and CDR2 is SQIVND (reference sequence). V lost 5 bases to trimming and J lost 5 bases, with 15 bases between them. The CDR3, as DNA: TGTGCCAGTAGTCCGATGGGGGTAACCAATGAAAAACTGTTTTTT. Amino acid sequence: CASSPMGVTNEKLFF.

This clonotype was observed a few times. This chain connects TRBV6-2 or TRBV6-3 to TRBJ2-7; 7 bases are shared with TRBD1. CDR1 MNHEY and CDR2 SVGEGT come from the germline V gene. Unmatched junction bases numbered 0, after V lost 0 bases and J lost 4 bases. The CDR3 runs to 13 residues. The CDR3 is CASSYSGQYEQYF. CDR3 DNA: TGTGCCAGCAGTTACTCGGGACAGTACGAGCAGTACTTC.

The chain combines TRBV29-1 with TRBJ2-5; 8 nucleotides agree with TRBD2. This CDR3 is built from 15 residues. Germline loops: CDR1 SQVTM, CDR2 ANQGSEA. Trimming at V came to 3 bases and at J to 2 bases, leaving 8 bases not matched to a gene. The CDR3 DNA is TGCAGCGTTGACTGGGGCGGGAGGCCACAAGAGACCCAGTACTTC. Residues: CSVDWGGRPQETQYF. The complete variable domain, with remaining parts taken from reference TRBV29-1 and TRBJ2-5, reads SAVISQKPSRDICQRGTSLTIQCQVDSQVTMMFWYRQQPGQSLTLIATANQGSEATYESGFVIDKFPISRPNLTFSTLTVSNMSPEDSSIYLCSVDWGGRPQETQYFGPGTRLLVL.

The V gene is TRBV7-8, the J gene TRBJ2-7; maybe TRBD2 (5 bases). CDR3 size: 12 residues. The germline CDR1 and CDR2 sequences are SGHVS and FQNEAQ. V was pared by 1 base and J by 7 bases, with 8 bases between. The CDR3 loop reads CASSLGGWEQYF. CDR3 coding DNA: TGTGCCAGCAGCTTAGGAGGGTGGGAGCAGTACTTC.

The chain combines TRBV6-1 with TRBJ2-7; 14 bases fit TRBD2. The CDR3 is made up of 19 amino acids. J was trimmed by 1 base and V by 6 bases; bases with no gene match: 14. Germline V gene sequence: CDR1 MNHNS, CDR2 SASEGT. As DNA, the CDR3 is TGTGCCAGCAGACCCAAGGGGGGACTAGCGGGGGTGTCGTCCTACGAGCAGTACTTC. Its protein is CASRPKGGLAGVSSYEQYF.

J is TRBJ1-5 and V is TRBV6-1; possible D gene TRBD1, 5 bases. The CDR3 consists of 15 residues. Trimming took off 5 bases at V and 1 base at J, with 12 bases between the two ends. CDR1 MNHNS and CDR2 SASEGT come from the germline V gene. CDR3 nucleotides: TGTGCCAGCAGTAGGACACCAGAGAGCAATCAGCCCCAGCATTTT. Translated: CASSRTPESNQPQHF.

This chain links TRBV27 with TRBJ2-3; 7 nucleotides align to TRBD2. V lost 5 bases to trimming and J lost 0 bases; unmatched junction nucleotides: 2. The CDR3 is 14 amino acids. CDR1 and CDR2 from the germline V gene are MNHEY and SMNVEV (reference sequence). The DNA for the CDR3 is TGTGCCAGCAGTGTAGCGGGTAGCACAGATACGCAGTATTTT. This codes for CASSVAGSTDTQYF.

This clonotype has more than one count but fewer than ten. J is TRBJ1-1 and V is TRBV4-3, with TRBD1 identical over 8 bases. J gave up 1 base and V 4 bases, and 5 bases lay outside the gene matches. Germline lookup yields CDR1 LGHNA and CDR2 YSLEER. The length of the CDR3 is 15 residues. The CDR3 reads CASSLRGTGNTEAFF. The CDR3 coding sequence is TGCGCCAGCAGCCTCCGGGGGACAGGGAACACTGAAGCTTTCTTT.

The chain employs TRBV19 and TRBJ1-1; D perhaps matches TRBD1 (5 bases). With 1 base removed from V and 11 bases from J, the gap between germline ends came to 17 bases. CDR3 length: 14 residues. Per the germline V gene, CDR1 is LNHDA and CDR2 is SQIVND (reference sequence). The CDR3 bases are TGTGCCAGTAGTATAGGACCGGGACCCTCTGGGGCTTTCTTT. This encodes CASSIGPGPSGAFF.

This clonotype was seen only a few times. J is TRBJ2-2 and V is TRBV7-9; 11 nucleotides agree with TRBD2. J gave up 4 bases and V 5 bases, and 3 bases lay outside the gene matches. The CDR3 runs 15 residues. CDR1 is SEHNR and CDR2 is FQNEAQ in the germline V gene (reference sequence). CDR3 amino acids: CASSGTSGPTGELFF. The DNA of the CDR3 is TGTGCCAGCAGCGGGACTAGCGGTCCCACCGGGGAGCTGTTTTTT.

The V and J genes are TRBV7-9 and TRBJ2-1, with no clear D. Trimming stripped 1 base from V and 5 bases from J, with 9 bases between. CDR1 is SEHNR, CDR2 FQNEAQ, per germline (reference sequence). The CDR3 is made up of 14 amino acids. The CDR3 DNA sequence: TGTGCCAGCAGCTTAGTGAGTACAAACAATGAGCAGTTCTTC. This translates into CASSLVSTNNEQFF. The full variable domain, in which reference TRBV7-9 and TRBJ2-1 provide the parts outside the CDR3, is DTGVSQNPRHKITKRGQNVTFRCDPISEHNRLYWYRQTLGQGPEFLTYFQNEAQLEKSRLLSDRFSAERPKGSFSTLEIQRTEQGDSAMYLCASSLVSTNNEQFFGPGTRLTVL.

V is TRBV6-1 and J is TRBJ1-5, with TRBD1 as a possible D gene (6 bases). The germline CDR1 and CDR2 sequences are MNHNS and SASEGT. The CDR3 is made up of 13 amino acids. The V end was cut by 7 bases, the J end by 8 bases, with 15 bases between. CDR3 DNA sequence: TGTGCCAGCACCAACGGGGGCAAGGAGCCCCAGCATTTT. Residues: CASTNGGKEPQHF.

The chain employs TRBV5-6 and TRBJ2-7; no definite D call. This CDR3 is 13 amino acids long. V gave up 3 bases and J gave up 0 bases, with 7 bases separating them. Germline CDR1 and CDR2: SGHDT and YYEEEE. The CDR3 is CASSYPDSYEQYF. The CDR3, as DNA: TGTGCCAGCAGCTACCCCGACTCCTACGAGCAGTACTTC.

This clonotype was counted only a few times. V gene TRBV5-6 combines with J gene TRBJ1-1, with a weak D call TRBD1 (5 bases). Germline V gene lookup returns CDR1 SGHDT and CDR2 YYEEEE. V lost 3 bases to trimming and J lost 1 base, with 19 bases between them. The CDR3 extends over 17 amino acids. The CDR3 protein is CASSSLGQDYGNTEAFF. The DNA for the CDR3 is TGTGCCAGCAGCTCCCTAGGACAAGACTATGGGAACACTGAAGCTTTCTTT.

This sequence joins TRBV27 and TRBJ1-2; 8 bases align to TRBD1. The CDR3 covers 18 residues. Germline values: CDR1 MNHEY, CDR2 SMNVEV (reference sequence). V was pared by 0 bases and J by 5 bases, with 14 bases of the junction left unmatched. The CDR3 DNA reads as TGTGCCAGCAGTTTATCCCTCGGGGGCAGGGGGCGCTGGTATGGCTACACCTTC. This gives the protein CASSLSLGGRGRWYGYTF.

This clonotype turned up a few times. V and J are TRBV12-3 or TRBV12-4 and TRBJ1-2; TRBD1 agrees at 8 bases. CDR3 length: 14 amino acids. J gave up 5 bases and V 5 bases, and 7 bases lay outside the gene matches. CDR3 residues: CASSPGTGSYGYTF. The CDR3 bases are TGTGCCAGCAGTCCGGGGACAGGTTCATATGGCTACACCTTC.

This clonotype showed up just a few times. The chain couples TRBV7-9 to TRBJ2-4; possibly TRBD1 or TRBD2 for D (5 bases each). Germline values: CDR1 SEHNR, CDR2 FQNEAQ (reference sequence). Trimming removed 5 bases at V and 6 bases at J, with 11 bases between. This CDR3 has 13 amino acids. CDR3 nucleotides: TGTGCCAGCAGCCCGGGGCGAGTAAACATTCAGTACTTC. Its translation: CASSPGRVNIQYF.

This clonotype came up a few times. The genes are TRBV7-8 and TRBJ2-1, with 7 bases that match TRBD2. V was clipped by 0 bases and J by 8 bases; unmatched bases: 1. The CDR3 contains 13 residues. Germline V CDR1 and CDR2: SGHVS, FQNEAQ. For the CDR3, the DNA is TGTGCCAGCAGCTTAGCGGGAGGGGATGAGCAGTTCTTC. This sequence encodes CASSLAGGDEQFF.

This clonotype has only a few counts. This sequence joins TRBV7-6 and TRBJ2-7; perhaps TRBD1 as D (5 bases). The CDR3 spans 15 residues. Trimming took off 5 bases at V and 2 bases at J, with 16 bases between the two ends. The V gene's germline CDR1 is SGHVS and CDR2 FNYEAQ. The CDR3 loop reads CASSKQGRTPYEQYF. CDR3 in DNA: TGTGCCAGCAGCAAGCAAGGACGGACACCCTACGAGCAGTACTTC.

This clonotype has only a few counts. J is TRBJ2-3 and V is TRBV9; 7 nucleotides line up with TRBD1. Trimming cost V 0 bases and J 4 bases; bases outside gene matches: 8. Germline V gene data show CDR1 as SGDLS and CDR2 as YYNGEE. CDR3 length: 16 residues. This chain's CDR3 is CASSVAVKGASDTQYF. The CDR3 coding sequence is TGTGCCAGCAGCGTAGCTGTGAAGGGGGCATCAGATACGCAGTATTTT.

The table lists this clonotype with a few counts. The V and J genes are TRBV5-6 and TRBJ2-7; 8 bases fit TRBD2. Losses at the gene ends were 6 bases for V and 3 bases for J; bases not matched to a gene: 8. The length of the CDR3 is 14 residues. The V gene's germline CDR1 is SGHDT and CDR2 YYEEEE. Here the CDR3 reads CASTGGARGYEQYF. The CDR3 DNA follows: TGTGCCAGCACGGGAGGGGCAAGAGGCTACGAGCAGTACTTC.